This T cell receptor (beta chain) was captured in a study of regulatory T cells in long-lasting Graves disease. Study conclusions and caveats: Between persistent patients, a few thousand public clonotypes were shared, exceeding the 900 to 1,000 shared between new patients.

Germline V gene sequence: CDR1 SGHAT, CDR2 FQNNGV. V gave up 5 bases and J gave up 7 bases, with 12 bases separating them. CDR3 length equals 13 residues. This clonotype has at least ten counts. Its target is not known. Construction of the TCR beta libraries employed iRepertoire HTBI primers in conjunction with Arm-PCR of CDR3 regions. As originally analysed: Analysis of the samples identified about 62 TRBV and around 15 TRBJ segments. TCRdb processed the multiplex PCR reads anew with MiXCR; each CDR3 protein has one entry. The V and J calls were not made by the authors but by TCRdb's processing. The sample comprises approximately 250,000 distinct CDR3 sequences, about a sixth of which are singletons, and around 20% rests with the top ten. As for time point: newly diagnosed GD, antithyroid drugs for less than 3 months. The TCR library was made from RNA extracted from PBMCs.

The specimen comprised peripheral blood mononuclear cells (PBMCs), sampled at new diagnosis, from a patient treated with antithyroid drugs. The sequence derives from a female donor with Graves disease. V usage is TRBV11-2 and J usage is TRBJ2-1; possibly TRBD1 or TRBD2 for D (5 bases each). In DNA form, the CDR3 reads TGTGCCAGCAGCGCCCCCTGGGGGAATGAGCAGTTCTTC. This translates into CASSAPWGNEQFF.